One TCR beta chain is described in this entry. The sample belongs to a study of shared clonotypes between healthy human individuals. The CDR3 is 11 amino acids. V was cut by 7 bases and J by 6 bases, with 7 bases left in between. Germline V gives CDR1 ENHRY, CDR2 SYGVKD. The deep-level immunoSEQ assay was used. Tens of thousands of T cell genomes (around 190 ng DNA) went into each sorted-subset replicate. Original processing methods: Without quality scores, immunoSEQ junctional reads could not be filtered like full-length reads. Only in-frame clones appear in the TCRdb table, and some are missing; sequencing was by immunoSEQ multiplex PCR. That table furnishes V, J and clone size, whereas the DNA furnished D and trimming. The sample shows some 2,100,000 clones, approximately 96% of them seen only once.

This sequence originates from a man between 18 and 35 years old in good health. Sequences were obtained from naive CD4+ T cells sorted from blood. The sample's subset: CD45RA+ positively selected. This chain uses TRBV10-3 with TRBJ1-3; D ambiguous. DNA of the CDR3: TGTGCCATCATCACAGAAAACACCATATATTTT. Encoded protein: CAIITENTIYF.